The next 18 T cell receptor beta chains were all read from a single sample in a study of OX40 agonist ivuxolimab in advanced cancers. Here immunoSEQ multiplex PCR was the method, and the copy in TCRdb shows in-frame clones only, minus some. Counted here are roughly 70,000 clones, 75% to 90% occurring once; the ten biggest clones make up approximately 0.81%. Here the sequenced sample was CD4+ or CD8+ T cells sorted from blood, taken in a trial of the OX40 agonist ivuxolimab. Source of these receptors: an adult with an advanced solid tumor such as melanoma, head and neck, liver or kidney cancer.

Note on this clone: This sample includes further DNA sequences coding for the same CDR3. This sequence joins TRBV18 and TRBJ2-7; D is possibly TRBD1 or TRBD2 (5 bases each). In germline, CDR1 is KGHSH, CDR2 LQKENI. V lost 3 bases and J 6 bases, leaving 12 bases between the germline ends. This CDR3 is 13 amino acids long. The CDR3 region is CASSPGVTLEQYF. The DNA of the CDR3 is TGTGCCAGCTCACCGGGGGTAACCCTCGAGCAGTACTTC.

The rearrangement joins TRBV7-2 to TRBJ2-3; D remains unclear. The CDR3 runs to 14 residues. V was clipped by 2 bases and J by 0 bases, with 6 bases between them. Germline V gene data show CDR1 as SGHTA and CDR2 as FQGNSA. In DNA, the CDR3 is TGTGCCAGCAGCTTATCCGCGAGCACAGATACGCAGTATTTT. Translating gives CASSLSASTDTQYF.

The rearrangement links TRBV5-1 to TRBJ1-5, with TRBD1 matching 7 bases. The junction had 4 bases not matched to a gene; V was cut back by 3 bases and J by 4 bases. The CDR3 has 14 residues. Germline-derived CDR1 and CDR2 are SGHRS and YFSETQ. CDR3 protein: CASSYDRANQPQHF. The CDR3 coding sequence is TGCGCCAGCAGCTATGACAGGGCTAATCAGCCCCAGCATTTT.

The chain combines TRBV18 with TRBJ2-2, with D hard to call. The CDR3 runs 16 residues. CDR1 is KGHSH and CDR2 is LQKENI in the germline V gene. The V end lost 2 bases, the J end lost 1 base, and 11 bases lay between the germline ends. The CDR3 DNA sequence: TGTGCCAGCTCACCAATCGCAGCCGAGAACACCGGGGAGCTGTTTTTT. Translated: CASSPIAAENTGELFF.

V and J are TRBV5-4 and TRBJ1-2, with 9 nucleotides matching TRBD1. Germline values: CDR1 SGHNT, CDR2 YYREEE (reference sequence). The CDR3 extends over 13 amino acids. V gave up 4 bases and J gave up 8 bases; unmatched junction bases: 6. CDR3 in DNA: TGTGCCAGCAGCCTGACAGGGGGACGAGGCTACACCTTC. This encodes CASSLTGGRGYTF.

The chain is built from TRBV6-1 and TRBJ2-7; possible D gene TRBD2, 7 bases. Trimming shortened V by 7 bases and J by 5 bases, and 21 bases separated the two germline ends. The CDR3 contains 15 residues. Germline V gene lookup returns CDR1 MNHNS and CDR2 SASEGT. CDR3: CASNSRGQGSNEQYF. The CDR3 DNA sequence: TGTGCCAGCAACTCGCGGGGGCAGGGCAGCAACGAGCAGTACTTC.

The rearrangement links TRBV6-1 to TRBJ2-5; 10 nucleotides match TRBD2. The CDR3 runs 16 residues. With 4 bases clipped from V and 2 bases from J, the junction kept 7 bases outside the gene matches. Germline values: CDR1 MNHNS, CDR2 SASEGT. DNA for the CDR3: TGTGCCAGCAGTGCAAAAGCGGGAGGGACTCAAGAGACCCAGTACTTC. It is translated as CASSAKAGGTQETQYF.

The chain has TRBV6-5 and TRBJ2-7, with D perhaps matching TRBD1 or TRBD2 (6 bases each). Looked up from germline, CDR1 is MNHEY and CDR2 is SVGAGI. Trimming stripped 4 bases from V and 5 bases from J, with 15 bases between. This CDR3 comprises 14 residues. The CDR3 region has the DNA TGTGCCAGCAGTTTCACAGGGAGGATAAACGAGCAGTACTTC. Encoded protein: CASSFTGRINEQYF.

This rearrangement joins TRBV7-3 to TRBJ2-2, with D perhaps TRBD2 (6 bases). The CDR3 has 14 residues. V gave up 1 base and J gave up 5 bases, with 8 bases separating them. The germline V gene has CDR1 SGHTA and CDR2 FQGTGA. CDR3 protein: CASSLNAGTGELFF. Here the CDR3 DNA reads TGTGCCAGCAGCTTAAACGCGGGGACCGGGGAGCTGTTTTTT.

This clone was counted once. V and J are TRBV9 and TRBJ2-3; TRBD1 matches 7 bases. Germline V gene data show CDR1 as SGDLS and CDR2 as YYNGEE. V gave up 4 bases and J gave up 0 bases; unmatched junction bases: 8. CDR3 size: 16 residues. The chain's CDR3 is CASSSGTALSTDTQYF. As DNA, the CDR3 is TGTGCCAGCAGCTCCGGGACAGCTCTTAGCACAGATACGCAGTATTTT.

V and J are TRBV18 and TRBJ2-7; 11 bases are a match to TRBD1. CDR3 length: 20 residues. V dropped 4 bases and J dropped 1; count of bases not matched to a gene: 18. Per the germline V gene, CDR1 is KGHSH and CDR2 is LQKENI. The CDR3 is CASSLTPGQGVSGTSYEQYF. The CDR3 coding sequence is TGTGCCAGCTCACTTACCCCGGGACAGGGGGTCTCGGGCACTTCCTACGAGCAGTACTTC.

The gene calls are TRBV10-3 and TRBJ2-1, with 10 nucleotides matching TRBD2. Unmatched junction bases numbered 2, after V lost 1 base and J lost 11 bases. The CDR3 is 13 residues long. Germline loops: CDR1 ENHRY, CDR2 SYGVKD. The DNA for the CDR3 is TGTGCCATCAGTGAGTTACTAGCGGGGCAGCAGTTCTTC. It translates to CAISELLAGQQFF.

The rearrangement links TRBV18 to TRBJ1-1; D call uncertain. The CDR3 length is 13 residues. The V and J ends lost 1 base and 5 bases respectively, with 8 bases between them. Per germline, CDR1 KGHSH and CDR2 LQKENI. The CDR3 coding sequence is TGTGCCAGCTCACCACGTCCGGAGACTGAAGCTTTCTTT. The encoded protein is CASSPRPETEAFF.

The J gene is TRBJ2-1, the V gene TRBV6-6, with 7 bases fitting TRBD1. The germline gives CDR1 MNHNY, CDR2 SVGAGI (reference sequence). This CDR3 spans 15 amino acids. Trimming cost V 7 bases and J 7 bases; bases outside gene matches: 13. CDR3 sequence reads: CASKPTGNLGNEQFF. CDR3 nucleotides: TGTGCCAGCAAGCCGACAGGGAACCTCGGGAATGAGCAGTTCTTC.

The chain has TRBV4-2 and TRBJ2-7; 9 bases align to TRBD2. The germline V gene has CDR1 LGHNA and CDR2 YNFKEQ. The V segment lost 0 bases and the J segment 0 bases; nucleotides outside the gene matches: 12. The CDR3 contains 19 residues. As DNA, the CDR3 is TGTGCCAGCAGCCAAGATTGGGCTAGCGGGGCGTCAAGCTCCTACGAGCAGTACTTC. The encoded protein is CASSQDWASGASSSYEQYF.

The chain has TRBV5-4 and TRBJ2-3; 9 bases align to TRBD2. The CDR3 is made up of 14 amino acids. V lost 2 bases and J lost 6; bases outside the gene matches: 4. CDR1 and CDR2 from the germline V gene are SGHNT and YYREEE (reference sequence). The CDR3 here is CASSFSGSADTQYF. In DNA, the CDR3 is TGTGCCAGCAGCTTTAGCGGGAGTGCGGATACGCAGTATTTT.

The gene calls are TRBV11-2 and TRBJ2-3, with 13 bases identical to TRBD2. V lost 4 bases to trimming and J lost 6 bases; unmatched junction nucleotides: 4. The CDR3 loop spans 15 amino acids. Germline V gene lookup returns CDR1 SGHAT and CDR2 FQNNGV. CDR3 region: CASSSGTSGADTQYF. CDR3 DNA: TGTGCCAGCAGCTCCGGGACTAGCGGGGCCGATACGCAGTATTTT. Drawing the rest from reference TRBV11-2 and TRBJ2-3, the complete variable domain is EAGVAQSPRYKIIEKRQSVAFWCNPISGHATLYWYQQILGQGPKLLIQFQNNGVVDDSQLPKDRFSAERLKGVDSTLKIQPAKLEDSAVYLCASSSGTSGADTQYFGPGTRLTVL.

A word on this clone: The junction shows a germline mismatch at one end, possibly a read error. This chain joins TRBV18 and TRBJ2-5; 9 nucleotides align to TRBD1. Germline V lookup: CDR1 KGHSH, CDR2 LQKENI. The length of the CDR3 is 19 residues. CDR3 sequence: CTSSLYATPGTGKGETQYF. CDR3 nucleotides: TGTACCAGCTCACTTTACGCTACCCCCGGGACAGGGAAAGGAGAGACCCAGTACTTC. Filled out from reference TRBV18 and TRBJ2-5, the complete variable domain reads NAGVMQNPRHLVRRRGQEARLRCSPMKGHSHVYWYRQLPEEGLKFMVYLQKENIIDESGMPKERFSAEFPKEGPSILRIQQVVRGDSAAYFCTSSLYATPGTGKGETQYFGPGTRLLVL.